What follows describes a single T cell receptor beta chain. No antigen is known for it. Each sample gave at least 6.5 million isolated PBMCs. Total RNA, at least 6 micrograms per sample, came from PBMCs. The sample is drawn from a study of blood T cells in healthy people across ages. General study results and limits: Long-lived donors exceeded aged donors in naive CD4+ cells and diversity. The recorded TCR beta diversity per million T cells decreased in a roughly linear manner with age.

V was pared by 0 bases and J by 0 bases, with 12 bases between. The CDR3 loop spans 16 amino acids. Looked up from germline, CDR1 is LNHDA and CDR2 is SQIVND (reference sequence). A second PCR, run for about 7 to 11 cycles, used a sample-barcoded 5' primer plus a J-beta primer mix. Each CDR3 protein is one row after TCRdb ran MiXCR on the 5' RACE reads. Of hundreds of thousands of distinct CDR3 sequences in the sample, 58% are singletons; the top ten hold 20% to 25%. The chain couples TRBV19 to TRBJ2-7; tentative D call: TRBD1 (5 bases). Sequenced material: blood. This sequence was found in a man aged 25 to 40 in good health. This CDR3 is CASSIDHRTISYEQYF. DNA for the CDR3: TGTGCCAGTAGTATAGATCACAGGACCATCTCCTACGAGCAGTACTTC. Using reference TRBV19 and TRBJ2-7 for the parts outside the CDR3, the full variable domain is DGGITQSPKYLFRKEGQNVTLSCEQNLNHDAMYWYRQDPGQGLRLIYYSQIVNDFQKGDIAEGYSVSREKKESFPLTVTSAQKNPTAFYLCASSIDHRTISYEQYFGPGTRLTVT.